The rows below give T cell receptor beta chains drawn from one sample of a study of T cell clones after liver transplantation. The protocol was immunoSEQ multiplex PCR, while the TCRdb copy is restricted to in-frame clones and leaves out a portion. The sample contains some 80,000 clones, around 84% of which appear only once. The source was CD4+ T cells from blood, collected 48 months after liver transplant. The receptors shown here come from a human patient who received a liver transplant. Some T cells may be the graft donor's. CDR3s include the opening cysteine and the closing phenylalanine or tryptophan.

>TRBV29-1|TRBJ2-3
CSVVGLAGGPTDTQYF
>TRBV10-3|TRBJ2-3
CAISDRGGTDTQYF
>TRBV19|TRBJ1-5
CASTISGGTDQPQHF
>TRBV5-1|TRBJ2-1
CASSLQGGLSYNEQFF
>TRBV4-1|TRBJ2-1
CASSTSGSSYNEQFF
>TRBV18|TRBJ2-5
CASSPPSGGARGTQYF
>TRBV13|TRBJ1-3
CASSLSPGGRGNTIYF
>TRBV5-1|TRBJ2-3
CASSDSSPGGTDTQYF
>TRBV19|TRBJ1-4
CASSFGRENEKLFF
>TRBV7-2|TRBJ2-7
CASNFRGLGEQYF
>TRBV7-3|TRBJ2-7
CATQGYEQYF
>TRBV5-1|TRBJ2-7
CASSLDTGDPYEQYF
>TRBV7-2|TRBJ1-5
CASSLDQGSQPQHF
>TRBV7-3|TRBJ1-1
CASSPRTGDATEAFF